Presented here are 20 T cell receptor beta chains from one specimen sequenced in a study of Ad26.COV2.S vaccination and SARS-CoV-2 variants. Treatment of the sample: over 15 received Ad26.COV2.S at low or high dose, single or two shots; 5 received placebo; per-sample allocation not given. Repertoires come from day 63 after the first vaccine or placebo injection. Profiled with immunoSEQ multiplex PCR; TCRdb holds only in-frame clones, not every one. The sample contains under 250,000 clones, around 88% of which appear only once. The starting material was peripheral blood, obtained in a trial of Ad26.COV2.S vaccine versus placebo. These receptors were obtained from a person between 18 and 65 years old who received the Ad26.COV2.S COVID-19 vaccine or a placebo.

The rearrangement joins TRBV19 to TRBJ1-4; 9 bases align to TRBD1. The CDR3 runs to 16 residues. Germline V gene lookup returns CDR1 LNHDA and CDR2 SQIVND (reference sequence). V lost 8 bases, J lost 7 bases, and 14 bases stayed unmatched. CDR3 sequence (DNA): TGTGCCAGTCTTCGTTCCCGGGACAGGGCCGGTGAAAAACTGTTTTTT. Its translation is CASLRSRDRAGEKLFF.

In its sample, this clone was seen a few times. The chain carries TRBV18 and TRBJ1-1; D unclear. CDR1 is KGHSH and CDR2 is LQKENI in the germline V gene. Trimming stripped 6 bases from V and 8 bases from J, with 10 bases between. The CDR3 runs to 11 residues. The CDR3 loop reads CASSRPGEAFF. DNA of the CDR3: TGTGCCAGCTCTCGCCCGGGCGAAGCTTTCTTT.

This clone was seen once. V is TRBV2 and J is TRBJ1-5; possible D gene TRBD1, 6 bases. The CDR3 extends over 14 amino acids. Germline loops: CDR1 SNHLY, CDR2 FYNNEI. The V and J ends lost 2 bases and 4 bases respectively, with 9 bases between them. The CDR3 protein is CASSEYRENQPQHF. The CDR3 DNA follows: TGTGCCAGCAGTGAATACAGGGAGAATCAGCCCCAGCATTTT.

The rearrangement uses TRBV7-3 and TRBJ2-5, with TRBD2 matching over 7 bases. CDR3 length: 14 residues. The V segment lost 4 bases and the J segment 5 bases; nucleotides outside the gene matches: 7. CDR1 and CDR2 from the germline V gene are SGHTA and FQGTGA. CDR3 coding DNA: TGTGCCAGCAGCTCCCGGACTAGAGGCGAGACCCAGTACTTC. Amino acids: CASSSRTRGETQYF. Full variable domain (rest looked up from reference TRBV7-3 and TRBJ2-5): GAGVSQTPSNKVTEKGKYVELRCDPISGHTALYWYRQSLGQGPEFLIYFQGTGAADDSGLPNDRFFAVRPEGSVSTLKIQRTERGDSAVYLCASSSRTRGETQYFGPGTRLLVL.

This rearrangement joins TRBV10-2 to TRBJ2-7; unclear D gene. Germline CDR1 and CDR2: WSHSY and SAAADI. The length of the CDR3 is 11 residues. V was clipped by 3 bases and J by 3 bases, with 3 bases between them. The chain's CDR3 is CASSDGYEQYF. The CDR3 DNA reads as TGCGCCAGCAGTGACGGCTACGAGCAGTACTTC.

The V and J genes are TRBV5-6 and TRBJ1-3; no clear D gene. Per the germline V gene, CDR1 is SGHDT and CDR2 is YYEEEE. CDR3 length equals 14 residues. Deletions cut 0 bases from V and 2 bases from J, with 6 bases between. The CDR3 sequence is CASSLGGTGNTIYF. As DNA, the CDR3 is TGTGCCAGCAGCTTGGGGGGAACTGGAAACACCATATATTTT.

The rearrangement joins TRBV6-2 or TRBV6-3 to TRBJ1-5; TRBD1 matches at 9 bases. Germline CDR1 and CDR2: MNHEY and SVGEGT. Trimming cost V 6 bases and J 7 bases; bases outside gene matches: 7. The length of the CDR3 is 14 residues. The chain's CDR3 is CASSRTGGSQPQHF. The DNA for the CDR3 is TGTGCCAGCAGCCGAACAGGGGGCAGCCAGCCCCAGCATTTT.

The chain links TRBV7-2 to TRBJ2-3, with TRBD2 identical over 11 bases. CDR1 and CDR2 (germline): SGHTA, FQGNSA. The CDR3 length is 16 residues. With V trimmed by 3 bases and J by 2 bases, 4 bases remained unmatched. The CDR3 nucleotides are TGTGCCAGCAGCTTGCTAGCGGGGGGCATCACAGATACGCAGTATTTT. Translated: CASSLLAGGITDTQYF.

In this sample, this clone turned up once. The gene calls are TRBV4-1 and TRBJ2-7; possibly TRBD2 for D (7 bases). The CDR3 consists of 15 residues. The V gene's germline CDR1 is MGHRA and CDR2 YSYEKL. The V end was cut by 4 bases, the J end by 4 bases, with 17 bases between. This CDR3 reads CASSRQTGGQYEQYF. The CDR3 DNA sequence: TGCGCCAGCAGCCGTCAGACCGGGGGGCAGTACGAGCAGTACTTC.

V is TRBV19 and J is TRBJ1-1, with D perhaps TRBD1 (5 bases). Germline CDR1 is LNHDA and CDR2 is SQIVND (reference sequence). Trimming stripped 7 bases from V and 3 bases from J, with 15 bases between. The CDR3 extends over 14 amino acids. The CDR3 region has the DNA TGTGCCAGTAAGGAGGGGCGGCCTTACACTGAAGCTTTCTTT. It specifies CASKEGRPYTEAFF.

J is TRBJ1-2 and V is TRBV5-1, with D perhaps matching TRBD1 (6 bases). Germline loops: CDR1 SGHRS, CDR2 YFSETQ. The CDR3 extends over 16 amino acids. V was pared by 5 bases and J by 7 bases, with 24 bases between. CDR3 sequence reads: CASRLSHVRDNRGYTF. The CDR3 DNA follows: TGCGCCAGCAGACTCTCCCATGTCCGGGACAATCGTGGCTACACCTTC.

This clone has a handful of counts. The chain carries TRBV4-3 and TRBJ2-3; D ambiguous. V lost 0 bases to trimming and J lost 2 bases, with 9 bases between them. The germline gives CDR1 LGHNA, CDR2 YSLEER. The CDR3 loop spans 15 amino acids. The CDR3 bases are TGCGCCAGCAGCCAAGAGATAGGTTACACAGATACGCAGTATTTT. It specifies CASSQEIGYTDTQYF.

With regard to this clone: Other DNA variants within this sample encode the same CDR3. The chain combines TRBV3-1 (or the pseudogene TRBV3-2) with TRBJ2-3; 11 bases map to TRBD2. The V and J ends lost 1 base and 3 bases, in that order; junction bases with no gene match: 6. Looked up from germline, CDR1 is LGHDT and CDR2 is YNNKEL (reference sequence). CDR3 length: 17 amino acids. The CDR3 here is CASSQGLAGGRTDTQYF. Written as DNA, the CDR3 is TGTGCCAGCAGCCAAGGGCTAGCGGGGGGAAGGACAGATACGCAGTATTTT.

This sequence joins TRBV27 and TRBJ1-5; weak D call: TRBD1 (6 bases). The V end lost 6 bases, the J end lost 0 bases, and 12 bases lay between the germline ends. In germline, CDR1 is MNHEY, CDR2 SMNVEV (reference sequence). The CDR3 runs to 15 residues. DNA for the CDR3: TGTGCCAGCAGCACCGGGACAAATAGCAATCAGCCCCAGCATTTT. Protein product: CASSTGTNSNQPQHF.

The chain couples TRBV6-2 or TRBV6-3 to TRBJ2-4, with 9 bases lining up with TRBD1. With V trimmed by 4 bases and J by 5 bases, 12 bases remained unmatched. CDR3 length equals 17 residues. Per germline, CDR1 MNHEY and CDR2 SVGEGT. The CDR3 is CASSSLPGQGSQNIQYF. DNA for the CDR3: TGTGCCAGCAGTTCTTTACCGGGACAGGGTTCCCAAAACATTCAGTACTTC.

This clone was recorded only once. The V and J genes are TRBV11-2 and TRBJ2-5, with D possibly being TRBD2 (6 bases). Trimming stripped 6 bases from V and 2 bases from J, with 13 bases between. Per the germline V gene, CDR1 is SGHAT and CDR2 is FQNNGV. The CDR3 has 14 residues. In nucleotides, the CDR3 is TGTGCCAGCAGTCGGGAGCGACTACAAGAGACCCAGTACTTC. The encoded protein is CASSRERLQETQYF.

V gene TRBV30 combines with J gene TRBJ1-3; D is uncertain. Germline V CDR1 and CDR2: GTSNPN, SVGIG (reference sequence). There are 13 residues in the CDR3. V lost 4 bases, J lost 8 bases, and 15 bases lay in between. The chain's CDR3 is CAWIPAGRDTIYF. CDR3 bases: TGTGCCTGGATCCCGGCCGGTCGAGACACCATATATTTT.

The chain couples TRBV6-5 to TRBJ2-7; 9 nucleotides align to TRBD1. The V gene's germline CDR1 is MNHEY and CDR2 SVGAGI. V shed 4 bases and J 3 bases; nucleotides not matched to a gene: 1. The CDR3 is 13 residues long. The CDR3 reads CASSLGQGYEQYV. Written as DNA, the CDR3 is TGTGCCAGCAGTTTGGGACAGGGCTACGAGCAGTACGTC.

This clone was seen more than once but under ten times. The DNA for the CDR3 is TGTGCCAGTAGTATAGCTAGCGGGGGGACCTACGAGCAGTACTTC. Amino acids: CASSIASGGTYEQYF. The rearrangement uses TRBV19 and TRBJ2-7; TRBD2 aligns across 11 bases. V trimming: 1 base; J trimming: 2 bases; junction bases outside the gene matches: 1. The CDR3 runs 15 residues. Germline CDR1 reads LNHDA; CDR2 reads SQIVND (reference sequence).

This chain connects TRBV6-5 to TRBJ2-7, with 8 bases identical to TRBD1. V shed 2 bases, J shed 4 bases, and the junction held 10 bases outside the gene matches. The V gene's germline CDR1 is MNHEY and CDR2 SVGAGI. The CDR3 has 16 amino acids. The CDR3, as DNA: TGTGCCAGCAGTTACGACACCGGGACAGGACTATACGAGCAGTACTTC. Translation gives CASSYDTGTGLYEQYF.